Each of the 29 T cell receptor beta chains below was sequenced from the same sample in a study of shared clonotypes between healthy human individuals. Repertoires were generated with immunoSEQ multiplex PCR, while TCRdb's copy carries only in-frame clones and drops some. Of 2 million to 2.5 million clones in the sample, roughly 93% are singletons; the top ten hold 0.35% to 0.45%. The specimen was naive CD4+ T cells from PBMCs. As for subset: CD45RA+ positively selected. Receptors originate from a young man in good health. Some clones in this sample may be carry-over from other donors' samples.

The chain has TRBV7-7 and TRBJ2-7; D remains unclear. CDR1 and CDR2 from the germline V gene are SSHAT and FNYEAQ (reference sequence). The CDR3 runs 13 residues. V shed 6 bases and J shed 2 bases, with 11 bases lying between them. Here the CDR3 reads CASSPSPAYEQYF. DNA for the CDR3: TGTGCCAGCAGTCCGTCCCCCGCCTACGAGCAGTACTTC.

The V and J genes are TRBV7-2 and TRBJ1-5; the match to TRBD1 covers 7 bases. Germline CDR1 reads SGHTA; CDR2 reads FQGNSA. The CDR3 has 14 amino acids. J gave up 3 bases and V 3 bases, and 2 bases lay outside the gene matches. The CDR3: CASSFDRANQPQHF. The DNA of the CDR3 is TGTGCCAGCAGCTTCGACAGGGCCAATCAGCCCCAGCATTTT.

The chain joins TRBV5-1 to TRBJ2-1; TRBD2 aligns across 10 bases. CDR3 length equals 15 residues. Trimming removed 6 bases from V and 8 bases from J; junction bases left unmatched: 11. The germline V gene encodes CDR1 SGHRS and CDR2 YFSETQ. The CDR3 DNA reads as TGCGCCAGCACCTCAGGACTAGCGGAGCAAGATGAGCAGTTCTTC. Encoded protein: CASTSGLAEQDEQFF.

In its sample, this clone was seen once. V usage is TRBV19 and J usage is TRBJ2-1; 7 bases fit TRBD1. Germline lookup yields CDR1 LNHDA and CDR2 SQIVND (reference sequence). With 4 bases clipped from V and 4 bases from J, the junction kept 1 base outside the gene matches. The CDR3 runs 13 residues. The CDR3: CASSKGAYNEQFF. CDR3 coding DNA: TGTGCCAGTAGTAAGGGGGCTTACAATGAGCAGTTCTTC.

Of note for this clone: Other nucleotide sequences from this sample produce the same CDR3. The chain links TRBV19 to TRBJ1-2; 8 bases match TRBD1. Germline CDR1 reads LNHDA; CDR2 reads SQIVND (reference sequence). Trimming cost V 4 bases and J 4 bases; bases outside gene matches: 2. CDR3 size: 13 residues. CDR3 bases: TGTGCCAGTAGTACTGGACAGGGCTATGGCTACACCTTC. Amino acids: CASSTGQGYGYTF.

The gene calls are TRBV6-5 and TRBJ1-2, with 7 bases that match TRBD1. The CDR3 runs 15 residues. Per the germline V gene, CDR1 is MNHEY and CDR2 is SVGAGI. Trimming removed 3 bases from V and 7 bases from J; junction bases left unmatched: 11. The CDR3 loop reads CASSYNRGRVGGYTF. For the CDR3, the DNA is TGTGCCAGCAGTTATAACAGGGGCCGAGTGGGTGGCTACACCTTC.

The chain carries TRBV19 and TRBJ2-5; no reliable D call. Matching the DNA end better, TRBJ2-7 makes the J call doubtful. In germline, CDR1 is LNHDA, CDR2 SQIVND (reference sequence). This CDR3 is built from 15 residues. CDR3 in DNA: TGTGCCAGTAGTATAGTGGCCAGTATCCCTCTCGAGCAGTACTTC. Translating it yields CASSIVASIPLEQYF.

The chain's CDR3 is CASSPQGMGYYGYTF. DNA for the CDR3: TGTGCCAGCAGTCCTCAGGGAATGGGGTACTATGGCTACACCTTC. The genes are TRBV27 and TRBJ1-2, with D possibly TRBD1 on 5 matching bases. The CDR3 spans 15 residues. The germline V gene has CDR1 MNHEY and CDR2 SMNVEV (reference sequence). With 5 bases removed from V and 3 bases from J, the gap between germline ends came to 16 bases.

The genes are TRBV10-3 and TRBJ1-3; TRBD1 agrees at 8 bases. Unmatched junction bases numbered 5, after V lost 6 bases and J lost 1 base. There are 15 residues in the CDR3. The germline V gene encodes CDR1 ENHRY and CDR2 SYGVKD. The CDR3 DNA reads as TGTGCCATCAGACAGGGGGGGATTTCTGGAAACACCATATATTTT. Translation gives CAIRQGGISGNTIYF.

This clone showed up just once. This rearrangement joins TRBV6-1 to TRBJ2-7; 7 nucleotides align to TRBD1. CDR1 is MNHNS, CDR2 SASEGT, per germline. CDR3 length: 14 residues. Trimming at V came to 10 bases and at J to 7 bases, leaving 16 bases not matched to a gene. CDR3 bases: TGTGCCACCACACCCCGGACAGGCTTCGAAGAGCAGTACTTC. Protein: CATTPRTGFEEQYF.

The chain has TRBV2 and TRBJ2-4, with a tentative D call TRBD1 (5 bases). The length of the CDR3 is 16 residues. CDR1 is SNHLY and CDR2 is FYNNEI in the germline V gene. Trimming pared 7 bases from V and 0 bases from J, leaving 16 bases between. Written as DNA, the CDR3 is TGTGCCAGCACCTTCGTGGGGCTGGGAGCCAAAAACATTCAGTACTTC. Protein product: CASTFVGLGAKNIQYF.

This clone was detected only once. The V call is TRBV7-6, the J call TRBJ2-3, with 7 bases identical to TRBD2. Unmatched junction bases numbered 1, after V lost 4 bases and J lost 6 bases. Germline assignment: CDR1 SGHVS and CDR2 FNYEAQ. This CDR3 spans 12 amino acids. DNA for the CDR3: TGTGCCAGCAGCTCCGGGGGGGATACGCAGTATTTT. It codes for CASSSGGDTQYF. The whole variable domain, remainder taken from reference TRBV7-6 and TRBJ2-3, is GAGVSQSPRYKVTKRGQDVALRCDPISGHVSLYWYRQALGQGPEFLTYFNYEAQQDKSGLPNDRFSAERPEGSISTLTIQRTEQRDSAMYRCASSSGGDTQYFGPGTRLTVL.

On this clone: The same CDR3 arises from other DNA sequences in this sample as well. This chain joins TRBV6-6 and TRBJ2-5, with D perhaps TRBD1 (6 bases). Trimming left V 0 bases short and J 4 bases short, with 9 bases between. The CDR3 is 14 amino acids. Germline CDR1 and CDR2: MNHNY and SVGAGI (reference sequence). CDR3 DNA: TGTGCCAGCAGTTACTCTACAGGGAGAGAGACCCAGTACTTC. This sequence encodes CASSYSTGRETQYF.

The chain links TRBV30 to TRBJ2-2; TRBD1 matches at 9 bases. The germline CDR1 and CDR2 sequences are GTSNPN and SVGIG (reference sequence). CDR3 length: 14 residues. CDR3 coding DNA: TGTGCTTGCCCCGGACAGGGGTATACCGGGGAGCTGTTTTTT. Protein: CACPGQGYTGELFF.

This clone has just one count. The chain carries TRBV7-2 and TRBJ2-1; 13 bases fit TRBD2. Germline CDR1 and CDR2: SGHTA and FQGNSA. The CDR3 is 17 residues long. V dropped 2 bases and J dropped 4; count of bases not matched to a gene: 5. CDR3 in DNA: TGTGCCAGCAGCTTACCCGGGACTAGCGGGGATTACAATGAGCAGTTCTTC. Protein sequence: CASSLPGTSGDYNEQFF.

This clone was recorded once. The chain uses TRBV19 and TRBJ2-7; the D is unclear. Germline assignment: CDR1 LNHDA and CDR2 SQIVND (reference sequence). The CDR3 covers 13 residues. Deletions cut 3 bases from V and 2 bases from J, with 8 bases between. The CDR3 DNA reads TGTGCCAGTAGTATGGCGGTGGCCTACGAGCAGTACTTC. Protein: CASSMAVAYEQYF.

On this clone: Within the sample, other DNA sequences also encode this same CDR3. The chain joins TRBV6-5 to TRBJ1-3; a weak D match, TRBD1 (5 bases). The CDR3 is 13 amino acids. Germline loops: CDR1 MNHEY, CDR2 SVGAGI. V lost 6 bases and J lost 4, with 10 bases in between. This CDR3 reads CASRGTGGNTIYF. The CDR3 DNA is TGTGCCAGCAGAGGGACCGGAGGAAACACCATATATTTT.

This chain joins TRBV28 and TRBJ2-1; D gene ambiguous. Germline V gives CDR1 MDHEN, CDR2 SYDVKM. The V and J ends lost 5 bases and 6 bases respectively, with 17 bases between them. This CDR3 is built from 15 residues. The DNA of the CDR3 is TGTGCCAGCAGTCCCACTCCGGCAGTAGGCAATGAGCAGTTCTTC. Encoded protein: CASSPTPAVGNEQFF.

The chain links TRBV5-1 to TRBJ1-2; TRBD1 agrees at 7 bases. Germline values: CDR1 SGHRS, CDR2 YFSETQ. V lost 4 bases and J lost 4; bases outside the gene matches: 7. The CDR3 spans 14 residues. The CDR3: CASSRGDSPYGYTF. The CDR3 DNA is TGCGCCAGCAGCCGCGGGGACAGCCCCTATGGCTACACCTTC.

The chain joins TRBV19 to TRBJ1-4; the match to TRBD1 covers 7 bases. V shed 7 bases, J shed 0 bases, and the junction held 5 bases outside the gene matches. This CDR3 has 15 amino acids. Germline CDR1 reads LNHDA; CDR2 reads SQIVND (reference sequence). CDR3 amino acids: CASTGGDATNEKLFF. The CDR3 DNA reads as TGTGCCAGTACAGGGGGAGACGCAACTAATGAAAAACTGTTTTTT.

This chain links TRBV15 with TRBJ1-4; D not certain. The germline V gene has CDR1 LNHNV and CDR2 YYDKDF (reference sequence). The CDR3 totals 13 residues. V was clipped by 1 base and J by 4 bases, with 4 bases between them. Here the CDR3 DNA reads TGTGCCACCAGCAGAGGCCATAATGAAAAACTGTTTTTT. This gives the protein CATSRGHNEKLFF.

The chain carries TRBV2 and TRBJ1-2; D is possibly TRBD1 (5 bases). Germline lookup yields CDR1 SNHLY and CDR2 FYNNEI. This CDR3 has 15 amino acids. The V and J ends lost 3 bases and 6 bases respectively, with 17 bases between them. CDR3 bases: TGTGCCAGCAGTGAGTATGGGGGAGAGGAGAATGGCTACACCTTC. This gives the protein CASSEYGGEENGYTF.

V gene TRBV29-1 combines with J gene TRBJ2-5; tentatively, D is TRBD1 or TRBD2 (5 bases each). The germline CDR1 and CDR2 sequences are SQVTM and ANQGSEA. This CDR3 has 13 amino acids. V was pared by 5 bases and J by 2 bases, with 12 bases between. CDR3 nucleotide sequence: TGCAGCGTTCAAGGGACGGCACAAGAGACCCAGTACTTC. Its translation: CSVQGTAQETQYF.

The V gene is TRBV19, the J gene TRBJ1-4; D is ambiguous. Trimming left V 9 bases short and J 8 bases short, with 19 bases between. CDR3 length: 14 residues. The germline V gene encodes CDR1 LNHDA and CDR2 SQIVND (reference sequence). CDR3 bases: TGTGCCAGCCCCCGAGAAAGGGTAGGGGAAAAACTGTTTTTT. Amino acid sequence: CASPRERVGEKLFF.

The chain joins TRBV28 to TRBJ2-3; D might be TRBD1 (7 bases). Germline CDR1 MDHEN, CDR2 SYDVKM. CDR3 length: 17 residues. The germline V and J ends were trimmed by 6 bases and 2 bases, with 21 bases remaining between them. This CDR3 reads CASSSTLRDRYTDTQYF. The CDR3 nucleotides are TGTGCCAGCAGCTCCACGCTGCGGGACAGATACACAGATACGCAGTATTTT.

The chain is built from TRBV19 and TRBJ2-7, with 9 nucleotides matching TRBD2. The V gene's germline CDR1 is LNHDA and CDR2 SQIVND (reference sequence). This CDR3 contains 16 residues. V lost 4 bases to trimming and J lost 3 bases; unmatched junction nucleotides: 10. The CDR3 sequence: CASSTYSGTSIYEQYF. CDR3 in DNA: TGTGCCAGTAGTACTTATTCCGGGACTAGCATCTACGAGCAGTACTTC.

The chain has TRBV2 and TRBJ2-7, with 9 bases aligning to TRBD2. Germline CDR1 is SNHLY and CDR2 is FYNNEI. V trimming: 7 bases; J trimming: 5 bases; junction bases outside the gene matches: 12. CDR3 length equals 15 residues. DNA of the CDR3: TGTGCCAGCACCCTGAGCCGCGGGAGGGTTGACGAGCAGTACTTC. It translates to CASTLSRGRVDEQYF.

The chain combines TRBV5-4 with TRBJ2-5, with TRBD1 identical over 8 bases. The CDR3 is 15 amino acids. Trimming took 4 bases from V and 4 from J; bases not matched to a gene: 9. The V gene's germline CDR1 is SGHNT and CDR2 YYREEE (reference sequence). The CDR3 nucleotides read TGTGCCAGCAGCAAGACAGGGGACTGGGGAGAGACCCAGTACTTC. Protein sequence: CASSKTGDWGETQYF.

V usage is TRBV2 and J usage is TRBJ2-4; TRBD2 matches 8 bases. The V gene's germline CDR1 is SNHLY and CDR2 FYNNEI. The CDR3 contains 18 residues. V was pared by 6 bases and J by 0 bases, with 13 bases of the junction left unmatched. DNA of the CDR3: TGTGCCAGCAGGGGGGTTGGCCTGCGGGAGGTAGCCAAAAACATTCAGTACTTC. This encodes CASRGVGLREVAKNIQYF.